Listed here are 14 T cell receptor beta chains from one sample, sequenced in a study of blood T cell repertoires in COVID-19. Here immunoSEQ multiplex PCR was the method, and the copy in TCRdb shows in-frame clones only, minus some. The table lists about 360,000 clones, around 86% of them singletons. The material sequenced was peripheral blood. The origin of the receptors is a human donor in a cohort sampled during active COVID-19.

This clone was found a few times. This chain uses TRBV30 with TRBJ1-6, with D possibly TRBD1 on 5 matching bases. Looked up from germline, CDR1 is GTSNPN and CDR2 is SVGIG (reference sequence). The CDR3 contains 13 residues. The germline V and J ends were trimmed by 4 bases and 10 bases, with 14 bases remaining between them. CDR3 region: CAWTGRVDSPLHF. CDR3 DNA: TGTGCCTGGACGGGCAGGGTTGACTCACCCCTCCACTTT.

The chain recombines TRBV3-1 (or the pseudogene TRBV3-2) with TRBJ2-1; TRBD2 matches 9 bases. This CDR3 is 15 amino acids long. V trimming: 2 bases; J trimming: 12 bases; junction bases outside the gene matches: 11. From germline, CDR1 is LGHDT and CDR2 YNNKEL (reference sequence). In DNA, the CDR3 is TGTGCCAGCAGCCAAAGGCTAGCGGGGACCCCCGTGCAGTTCTTC. This codes for CASSQRLAGTPVQFF.

The chain is built from TRBV2 and TRBJ2-5, with a weak D call TRBD2 (6 bases). V gave up 6 bases and J gave up 5 bases, with 28 bases separating them. In germline, CDR1 is SNHLY, CDR2 FYNNEI. This CDR3 comprises 18 residues. In nucleotides, the CDR3 is TGTGCCAGCAGCCCAGACTGGGGGAGGTCCCTGGTTCCCGAGACCCAGTACTTC. This gives the protein CASSPDWGRSLVPETQYF.

The chain couples TRBV5-4 to TRBJ2-1; 9 bases agree with TRBD2. CDR3 size: 15 residues. Germline V gene data show CDR1 as SGHNT and CDR2 as YYREEE (reference sequence). V trimming: 4 bases; J trimming: 15 bases; junction bases outside the gene matches: 17. CDR3 coding DNA: TGTGCCAGCAGCCCATTTCGGACTAGCGAATCGGGCCTGTTCTTC. The encoded protein is CASSPFRTSESGLFF.

This chain joins TRBV2 and TRBJ2-1, with 8 bases matching TRBD1. Germline-derived CDR1 and CDR2 are SNHLY and FYNNEI. The junction had 14 bases not matched to a gene; V was cut back by 8 bases and J by 5 bases. The CDR3 has 16 amino acids. CDR3 region: CASFRAGQVPHNEQFF. The CDR3 DNA follows: TGTGCCAGCTTCCGGGCGGGACAGGTCCCCCACAATGAGCAGTTCTTC.

The genes are TRBV6-6 and TRBJ1-1; D might be TRBD1 (6 bases). The CDR3 is made up of 14 amino acids. Germline CDR1 MNHNY, CDR2 SVGAGI (reference sequence). V was shortened by 7 bases and J by 0 bases, with 12 bases between the two germline ends. The CDR3 is CASTRDTMNTEAFF. In DNA, the CDR3 is TGTGCCAGCACCCGGGACACCATGAACACTGAAGCTTTCTTT.

V usage is TRBV20-1 and J usage is TRBJ1-5; the D is unclear. The CDR3 contains 15 residues. Trimming removed 3 bases at V and 1 base at J, with 13 bases between. Germline V gene lookup returns CDR1 DFQATT and CDR2 SNEGSKA (reference sequence). The CDR3 reads CSASLAGNSNQPQHF. The CDR3 DNA sequence: TGCAGTGCTAGTTTAGCGGGGAACAGCAATCAGCCCCAGCATTTT.

The gene calls are TRBV9 and TRBJ1-2, with 9 bases identical to TRBD1. The germline gives CDR1 SGDLS, CDR2 YYNGEE. The junction had 7 bases not matched to a gene; V was cut back by 4 bases and J by 3 bases. This CDR3 spans 15 amino acids. The DNA for the CDR3 is TGTGCCAGCAGCCCACGACAGGGGGTCGACTATGGCTACACCTTC. It codes for CASSPRQGVDYGYTF.

This rearrangement joins TRBV7-8 to TRBJ1-2, with TRBD1 as a possible D gene (5 bases). The V gene lost 1 base and the J gene lost 5 bases, with 8 bases spanning the gap. The germline gives CDR1 SGHVS, CDR2 FQNEAQ. This CDR3 has 13 amino acids. The CDR3 region is CASSLVGTYGYTF. The CDR3 nucleotides are TGTGCCAGCAGCTTAGTGGGGACTTATGGCTACACCTTC.

The chain has TRBV18 and TRBJ1-1, with 9 positions matching TRBD1. CDR1 KGHSH and CDR2 LQKENI come from the germline V gene. The CDR3 consists of 13 residues. The trim removed 4 bases at V and 11 bases at J, leaving 8 bases unmatched. CDR3: CASSLRDREAAFF. DNA for the CDR3: TGTGCCAGCTCACTCCGGGACAGGGAGGCGGCTTTCTTT.

This clone appeared a few times. The V and J genes are TRBV6-1 and TRBJ1-1; perhaps TRBD1 as D (5 bases). Germline V gene lookup returns CDR1 MNHNS and CDR2 SASEGT. V was shortened by 2 bases and J by 3 bases, with 13 bases between the two germline ends. The CDR3 consists of 15 residues. The DNA of the CDR3 is TGTGCCAGCAGTGAACAGGAGAAGGGGTACACTGAAGCTTTCTTT. Translation: CASSEQEKGYTEAFF.

This chain links TRBV6-5 with TRBJ2-7; TRBD1 aligns across 7 bases. The CDR3 loop spans 13 amino acids. V was pared by 7 bases and J by 7 bases, with 10 bases of the junction left unmatched. Germline values: CDR1 MNHEY, CDR2 SVGAGI. CDR3 DNA: TGTGCCAGCACGCGGACAGGTACGAGGGAGCAGTACTTC. Its protein is CASTRTGTREQYF.

V and J are TRBV6-1 and TRBJ2-6; possible D gene TRBD1, 5 bases. V lost 1 base to trimming and J lost 0 bases, with 7 bases between them. CDR1 is MNHNS and CDR2 is SASEGT in the germline V gene. The CDR3 length is 16 residues. The CDR3 is CASSEVQGSGANVLTF. CDR3 sequence (DNA): TGTGCCAGCAGTGAAGTGCAGGGCTCTGGGGCCAACGTCCTGACTTTC.

This clone was detected a few times. V and J are TRBV2 and TRBJ2-2; TRBD1 aligns across 9 bases. The CDR3 runs 15 residues. Looked up from germline, CDR1 is SNHLY and CDR2 is FYNNEI. V lost 6 bases, J lost 1 base, and 3 bases stayed unmatched. CDR3 amino acids: CASRVGQGNTGELFF. The CDR3 coding sequence is TGTGCCAGCAGGGTGGGACAGGGGAACACCGGGGAGCTGTTTTTT.